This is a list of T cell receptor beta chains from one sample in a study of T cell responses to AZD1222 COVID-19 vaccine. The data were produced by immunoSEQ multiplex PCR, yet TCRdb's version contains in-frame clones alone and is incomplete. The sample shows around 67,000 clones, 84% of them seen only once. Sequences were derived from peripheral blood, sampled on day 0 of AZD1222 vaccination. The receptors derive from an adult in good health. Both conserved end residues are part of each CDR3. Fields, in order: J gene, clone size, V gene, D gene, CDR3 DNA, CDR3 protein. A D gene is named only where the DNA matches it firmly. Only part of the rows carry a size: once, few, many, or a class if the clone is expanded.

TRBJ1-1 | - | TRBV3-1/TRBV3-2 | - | TGTGCCAGCAGCCAAGTTTCGGGCAGTATGAACACTGAAGCTTTCTTT | CASSQVSGSMNTEAFF
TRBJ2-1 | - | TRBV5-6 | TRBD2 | TGTGCCAGCAGCTCGGGGGGGCTTACGGCCTACAATGAGCAGTTCTTC | CASSSGGLTAYNEQFF
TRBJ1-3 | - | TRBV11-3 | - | TGTGCCAGCAGCTCAAGCGCGAGAGGAAACACCATATATTTT | CASSSSARGNTIYF
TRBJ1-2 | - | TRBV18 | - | TGTGCCAGCTCAAAGGCCCCCCGTCAGGGCTACACCTTC | CASSKAPRQGYTF
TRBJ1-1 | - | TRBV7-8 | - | TGTGCTGCGGGCGGCCTCGTGAGGGGGTCTGAAGCTTTCTTT | CAAGGLVRGSEAFF
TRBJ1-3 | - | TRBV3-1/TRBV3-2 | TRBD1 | TGTGCCAGCAGCCAATTGACAGGGGCTGGAAACACCATATATTTT | CASSQLTGAGNTIYF
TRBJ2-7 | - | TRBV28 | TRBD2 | TGTGCCAGCAGTCCCCAGAGCGGGGGATCCTACGAGCAGTACTTC | CASSPQSGGSYEQYF
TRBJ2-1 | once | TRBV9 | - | TGTGCCAGCAGCCAGATGGGCGAGCTCTCCTACAATGAGCAGTTCTTC | CASSQMGELSYNEQFF
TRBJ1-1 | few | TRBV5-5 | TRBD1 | TGTGCCAGCAGCAGGACAGGGAACACTGAAGCTTTCTTT | CASSRTGNTEAFF
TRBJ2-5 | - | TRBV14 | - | TGTGCCAGCAGCCAAGGTGGTGGGACCCAGTACTTC | CASSQGGGTQYF
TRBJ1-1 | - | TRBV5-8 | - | TGTGCCAGCACGGGGGGACGGAAGTTTGGAAGCACTGAAGCTTTCTTT | CASTGGRKFGSTEAFF
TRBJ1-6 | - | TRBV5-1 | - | TGCGCCAGCAGCTACTTGGGGGATGGGGTTACGTATTCACCCCTCCACTTT | CASSYLGDGVTYSPLHF
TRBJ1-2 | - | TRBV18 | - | TGTGCCAGCTCACCCCCCGGCAGGGATGGCTACACCTTC | CASSPPGRDGYTF
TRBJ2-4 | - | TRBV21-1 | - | TGTGCCAGCAGCAAAGGGCAGGGGTTGGGCAAAAACATTCAGTACTTC | CASSKGQGLGKNIQYF
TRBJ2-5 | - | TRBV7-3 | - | TGTGCCAGCAGCCACCAAGAGACCCAGTACTTC | CASSHQETQYF
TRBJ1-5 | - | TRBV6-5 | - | TGTGCCAGCAGTCGGACTGTCAATCAGCCCCAGCATTTT | CASSRTVNQPQHF
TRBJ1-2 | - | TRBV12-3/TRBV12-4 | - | TGTGCCAGCAGGACAGCATCTAACTATGGCTACACCTTC | CASRTASNYGYTF
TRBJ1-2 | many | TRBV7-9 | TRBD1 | TGTGCCAGCAGCCAGCAAGCCGGGACAGGGGTCTATGGCTACACCTTC | CASSQQAGTGVYGYTF
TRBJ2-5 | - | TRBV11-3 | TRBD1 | TGTGCCAGCAGCCTGGGGACAGGGTATGATGGAGAGACCCAGTACTTC | CASSLGTGYDGETQYF
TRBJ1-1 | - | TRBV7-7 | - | TGTGCCAGCAGCTTAAGGTTCGACAGTGAAGCTTTCTTT | CASSLRFDSEAFF
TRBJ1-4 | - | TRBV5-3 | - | TGTGCCAGAAGCCGTCAACCAGGGTATAATGAAAAACTGTTTTTT | CARSRQPGYNEKLFF
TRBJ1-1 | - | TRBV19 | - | TGTGCCAGTAACATTAGGAGCAGGGTTAACACTGAAGCTTTCTTT | CASNIRSRVNTEAFF
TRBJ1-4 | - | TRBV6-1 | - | TGTGCCAGCAGTGAAGCGTCAACTAATGAAAAACTGTTTTTT | CASSEASTNEKLFF
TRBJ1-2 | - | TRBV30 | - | TGTGCCTGGAGTGTTAGGGAGGGACTCCCCCGCTATGGCTACACCTTC | CAWSVREGLPRYGYTF
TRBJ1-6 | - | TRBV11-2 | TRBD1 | TGTGCCAGCAGCTTAGGTGGGACAGCCTATAATTCACCCCTCCACTTT | CASSLGGTAYNSPLHF
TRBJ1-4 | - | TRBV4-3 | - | TGCGCCAGCAGCCAAGATATCGTGGGGGAAAAACTGTTTTTT | CASSQDIVGEKLFF
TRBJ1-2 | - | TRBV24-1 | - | TGTGCCACCAGTGATCCTCGTGGAGGGACCGGCTATGGCTACACCTTC | CATSDPRGGTGYGYTF
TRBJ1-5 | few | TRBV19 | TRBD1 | TGTGCCAGTCTCGGACAGGGGCTAAATCAGCCCCAGCATTTT | CASLGQGLNQPQHF
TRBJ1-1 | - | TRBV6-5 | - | TGTGCCAGCAGTATAAGGGTGACTGAAGCTTTCTTT | CASSIRVTEAFF
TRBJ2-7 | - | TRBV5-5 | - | TGTGCCAGCAGCTTGCTCGGGAAGCTCTACGAGCAGTACTTC | CASSLLGKLYEQYF
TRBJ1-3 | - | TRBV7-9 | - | TGTGCCAGCAGCCCCTTGGCTGGAAACACCATATATTTT | CASSPLAGNTIYF
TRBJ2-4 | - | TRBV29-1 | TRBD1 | TGCAGCGTTCGACAGGGTAGAAACATTCAGTACTTC | CSVRQGRNIQYF
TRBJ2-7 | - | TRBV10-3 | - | TGTGCCATCAGTGAGTCGGGTGTAATGGTGACGCCCTACGAGCAGTACTTC | CAISESGVMVTPYEQYF
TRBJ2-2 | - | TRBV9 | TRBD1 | TGTGCCAGCAGCGAGGACAGGCCATGGACCGGGGAGCTGTTTTTT | CASSEDRPWTGELFF
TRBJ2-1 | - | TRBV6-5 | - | TGTGCCAGCAGCTCTACCAGGGGTAATGAGCAGTTCTTC | CASSSTRGNEQFF
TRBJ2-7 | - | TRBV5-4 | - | TGTGCCAGCAGCTTAAACACAGTGAGAGCCACCTACGAGCAGTACTTC | CASSLNTVRATYEQYF
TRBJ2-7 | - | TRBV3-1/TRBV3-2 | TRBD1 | TGTGCCAGCAGTAGGGACAGGACCGTCTCCTACGAGCAGTACTTC | CASSRDRTVSYEQYF
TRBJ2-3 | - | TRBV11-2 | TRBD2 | TGTGCCAGCAGCCCCGGACTAGCGGGGGGTAGGATGATGAGAGATACGCAGTATTTT | CASSPGLAGGRMMRDTQYF
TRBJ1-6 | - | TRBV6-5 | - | TGTGCCAGCAGCACCGGGACGGCCAATTCACCCCTCCACTTT | CASSTGTANSPLHF